This TCR beta chain was identified during a study of PD-1 blockade in classical Hodgkin lymphoma. Broader study findings: The baseline diversity of complete responders showed similarity to that of newly diagnosed patients. Patients who initiated nivolumab within 1 year of ASCT were excluded.

Profiled with immunoSEQ multiplex PCR; TCRdb holds only in-frame clones, not every one. This sample has fewer than 20,000 clones, with roughly 88% found just once. Every one of the patients relapsed after autologous stem cell transplantation (brentuximab vedotin exposure was variable). Complete response, partial response or progressive disease made up the best responses. The CDR3 contains 13 residues. Germline CDR1 is SGHAT and CDR2 is FQNNGV. Trimming shortened V by 1 base and J by 2 bases, and 5 bases separated the two germline ends. A note on this clone: As yet, its antigen is unknown.

Sequenced here: peripheral blood mononuclear cells (PBMCs), sampled before the second cycle of nivolumab. The chain joins TRBV11-2 to TRBJ1-1, with no clear D. This receptor was obtained from a human donor with classical Hodgkin lymphoma. The CDR3 loop reads CASSLGSNTEAFF. The DNA for the CDR3 is TGTGCCAGCAGCTTAGGCAGTAACACTGAAGCTTTCTTT.